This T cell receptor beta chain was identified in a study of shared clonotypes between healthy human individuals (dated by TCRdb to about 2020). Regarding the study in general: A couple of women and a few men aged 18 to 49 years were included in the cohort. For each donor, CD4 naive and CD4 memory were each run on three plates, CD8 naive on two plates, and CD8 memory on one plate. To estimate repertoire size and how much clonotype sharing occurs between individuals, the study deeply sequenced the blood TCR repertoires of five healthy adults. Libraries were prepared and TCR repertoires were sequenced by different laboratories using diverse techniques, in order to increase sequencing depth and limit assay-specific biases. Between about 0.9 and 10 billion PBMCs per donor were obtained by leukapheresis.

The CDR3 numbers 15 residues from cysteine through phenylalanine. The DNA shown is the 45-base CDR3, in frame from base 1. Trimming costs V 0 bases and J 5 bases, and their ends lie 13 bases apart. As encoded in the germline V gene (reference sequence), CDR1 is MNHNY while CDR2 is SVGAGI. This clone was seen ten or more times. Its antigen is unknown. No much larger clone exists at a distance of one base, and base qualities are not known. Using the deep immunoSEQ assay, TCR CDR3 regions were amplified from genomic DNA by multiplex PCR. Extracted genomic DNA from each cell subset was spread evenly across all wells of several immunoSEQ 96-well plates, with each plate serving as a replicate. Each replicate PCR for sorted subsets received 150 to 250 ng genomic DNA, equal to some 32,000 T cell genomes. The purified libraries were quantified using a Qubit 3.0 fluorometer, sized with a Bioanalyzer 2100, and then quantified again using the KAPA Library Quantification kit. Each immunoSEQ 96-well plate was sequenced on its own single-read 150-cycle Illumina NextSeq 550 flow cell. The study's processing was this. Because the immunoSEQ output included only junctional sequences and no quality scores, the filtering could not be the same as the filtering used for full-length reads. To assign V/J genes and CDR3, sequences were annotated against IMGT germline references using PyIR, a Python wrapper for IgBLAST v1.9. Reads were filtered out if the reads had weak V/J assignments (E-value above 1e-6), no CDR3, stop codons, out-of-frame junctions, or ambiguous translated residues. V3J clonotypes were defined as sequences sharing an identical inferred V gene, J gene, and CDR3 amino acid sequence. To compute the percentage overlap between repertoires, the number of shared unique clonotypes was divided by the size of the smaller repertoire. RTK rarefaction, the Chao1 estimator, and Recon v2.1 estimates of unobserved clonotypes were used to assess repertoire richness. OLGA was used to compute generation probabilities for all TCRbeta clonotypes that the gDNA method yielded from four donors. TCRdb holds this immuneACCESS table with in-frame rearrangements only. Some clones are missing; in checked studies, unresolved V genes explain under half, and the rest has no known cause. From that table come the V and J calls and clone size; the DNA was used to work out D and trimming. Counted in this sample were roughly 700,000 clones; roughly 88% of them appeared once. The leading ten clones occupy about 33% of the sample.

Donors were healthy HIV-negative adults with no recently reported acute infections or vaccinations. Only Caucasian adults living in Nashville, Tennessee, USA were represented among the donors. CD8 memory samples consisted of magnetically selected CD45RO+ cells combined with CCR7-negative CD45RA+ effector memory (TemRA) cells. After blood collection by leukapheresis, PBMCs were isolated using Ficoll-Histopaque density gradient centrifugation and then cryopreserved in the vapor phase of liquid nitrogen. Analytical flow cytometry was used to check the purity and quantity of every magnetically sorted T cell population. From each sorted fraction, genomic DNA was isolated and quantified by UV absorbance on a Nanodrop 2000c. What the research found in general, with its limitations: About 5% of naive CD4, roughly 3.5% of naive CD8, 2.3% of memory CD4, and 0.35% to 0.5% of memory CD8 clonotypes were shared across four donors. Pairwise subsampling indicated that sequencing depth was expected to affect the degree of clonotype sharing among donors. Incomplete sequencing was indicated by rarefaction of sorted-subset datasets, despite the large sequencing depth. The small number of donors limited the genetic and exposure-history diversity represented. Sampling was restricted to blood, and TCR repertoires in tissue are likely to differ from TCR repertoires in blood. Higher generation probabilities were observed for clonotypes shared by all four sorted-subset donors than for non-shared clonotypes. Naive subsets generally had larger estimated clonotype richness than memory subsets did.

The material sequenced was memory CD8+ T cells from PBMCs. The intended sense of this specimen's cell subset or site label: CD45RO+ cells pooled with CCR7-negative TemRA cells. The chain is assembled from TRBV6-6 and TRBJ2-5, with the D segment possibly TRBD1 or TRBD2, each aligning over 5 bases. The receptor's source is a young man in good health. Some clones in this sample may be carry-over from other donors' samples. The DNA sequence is TGTGCCAGCAGTTACTCGATTGGGGGTGGCGAGACCCAGTACTTC. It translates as CASSYSIGGGETQYF.